These 18 T cell receptor beta chains share one sample of origin, sequenced in a study of blood T cell repertoires in COVID-19. The assay was immunoSEQ multiplex PCR, and TCRdb's table has in-frame clones only and misses some. The table records over 250,000 clones, approximately 90% of them present only once. The sequenced sample was PBMCs or T cells enriched from blood (not recorded which). These receptor sequences come from a woman aged 18-29 years who had recovered from COVID-19.

Only a few counts were recorded for this clone. Other DNA sequences within the sample encode an identical CDR3. The chain recombines TRBV5-4 with TRBJ1-1; 9 nucleotides line up with TRBD1. After removal of 4 bases from V and 1 base from J, the junction contained 2 bases not matched to a gene. The V gene's germline CDR1 is SGHNT and CDR2 YYREEE (reference sequence). This CDR3 comprises 14 residues. The CDR3 DNA sequence: TGTGCCAGCAGCCTGGACAGGGGGAACACTGAAGCTTTCTTT. Translating it yields CASSLDRGNTEAFF.

CDR3 protein: CASSMKQLTNTEAFF. CDR3 bases: TGTGCCAGCAGCATGAAACAGCTCACGAACACTGAAGCTTTCTTT. V is TRBV5-8 and J is TRBJ1-1; D is unclear. Trimming removed 4 bases at V and 1 base at J, with 14 bases between. Germline V gene data show CDR1 as SGHTS and CDR2 as YDEGEE. This CDR3 has 15 amino acids. The complete variable domain, with remaining parts taken from reference TRBV5-8 and TRBJ1-1, reads EAGVTQSPTHLIKTRGQQATLRCSPISGHTSVYWYQQALGLGLQFLLWYDEGEERNRGNFPPRFSGRQFPNYSSELNVNALELEDSALYLCASSMKQLTNTEAFFGQGTRLTVV.

The gene calls are TRBV6-5 and TRBJ1-2; 7 bases are a match to TRBD1. This CDR3 region has 15 residues. After removal of 5 bases from V and 7 bases from J, the junction contained 13 bases not matched to a gene. Germline assignment: CDR1 MNHEY and CDR2 SVGAGI. CDR3 in DNA: TGTGCCAGCAGTCGCAAAGTCGACAGGGTCGGTGGCTACACCTTC. Its translation is CASSRKVDRVGGYTF.

V and J are TRBV9 and TRBJ2-5; 7 bases agree with TRBD1. Germline V gene sequence: CDR1 SGDLS, CDR2 YYNGEE. V lost 4 bases, J lost 4 bases, and 10 bases stayed unmatched. The CDR3 is 15 residues long. Here the CDR3 reads CASSPHRGTVETQYF. CDR3 DNA: TGTGCCAGCAGCCCCCACCGAGGGACAGTAGAGACCCAGTACTTC.

This clone was seen only a few times. The chain is built from TRBV2 and TRBJ1-5; 9 bases line up with TRBD1. Germline values: CDR1 SNHLY, CDR2 FYNNEI. There are 18 residues in the CDR3. Trimming cost V 6 bases and J 6 bases; bases outside gene matches: 18. CDR3 sequence reads: CASSETAPGQGRSQPQHF. CDR3 DNA sequence: TGTGCCAGCAGCGAAACAGCGCCGGGACAGGGAAGATCTCAGCCCCAGCATTTT.

This chain joins TRBV5-1 and TRBJ2-3; 11 positions agree with TRBD2. CDR3 length: 15 amino acids. The germline CDR1 and CDR2 sequences are SGHRS and YFSETQ. Unmatched junction bases numbered 2, after V lost 2 bases and J lost 3 bases. CDR3 residues: CASSFASGGTDTQYF. The CDR3 nucleotides are TGCGCCAGCAGCTTTGCTAGCGGGGGGACAGATACGCAGTATTTT.

The chain recombines TRBV12-3 or TRBV12-4 with TRBJ1-2; unclear D gene. This CDR3 region has 13 residues. V gave up 2 bases and J gave up 0 bases, with 4 bases separating them. The CDR3 nucleotides read TGTGCCAGCAGTTTACTCTCTAACTATGGCTACACCTTC. Translated, it gives CASSLLSNYGYTF.

This chain links TRBV27 with TRBJ2-7; D is perhaps TRBD1 (6 bases). In germline, CDR1 is MNHEY, CDR2 SMNVEV (reference sequence). The CDR3 covers 16 residues. Trimming pared 0 bases from V and 3 bases from J, leaving 15 bases between. Here the CDR3 DNA reads TGTGCCAGCAGTTTATCAGGCGGTACAGGGAGCTACGAGCAGTACTTC. It yields the protein CASSLSGGTGSYEQYF.

This clone appeared a single time. The chain employs TRBV9 and TRBJ2-3, with D hard to call. Germline values: CDR1 SGDLS, CDR2 YYNGEE. The germline V and J ends were trimmed by 4 bases and 3 bases, with 15 bases remaining between them. The CDR3 is 15 residues long. Written as DNA, the CDR3 is TGTGCCAGCAGCCCTCTGCTATTCGCAACAGATACGCAGTATTTT. Its protein is CASSPLLFATDTQYF.

The chain joins TRBV24-1 to TRBJ2-5; 13 bases map to TRBD2. J lost 0 bases, V lost 4 bases, and 7 bases had no gene match. This CDR3 region has 18 residues. CDR1 and CDR2 (germline): KGHDR, SFDVKD. The chain's CDR3 is CATSDPGLAGQYQETQYF. As DNA, the CDR3 is TGTGCCACCAGTGACCCGGGACTAGCGGGACAGTACCAAGAGACCCAGTACTTC.

The J gene is TRBJ2-3, the V gene TRBV9; 7 positions agree with TRBD1. This CDR3 is 15 amino acids long. Per germline, CDR1 SGDLS and CDR2 YYNGEE. V shed 0 bases and J 4 bases; nucleotides not matched to a gene: 5. CDR3 coding DNA: TGTGCCAGCAGCGTAGGACAGGGTGTAGCAGATACGCAGTATTTT. Its protein product is CASSVGQGVADTQYF.

The chain couples TRBV3-1 (or the pseudogene TRBV3-2) to TRBJ2-7, with a possible D match to TRBD1 (6 bases). From germline, CDR1 is LGHDT and CDR2 YNNKEL (reference sequence). V gave up 4 bases and J gave up 6 bases, with 13 bases separating them. This CDR3 contains 13 residues. The chain's CDR3 is CASSRPTGSEQYF. CDR3 nucleotide sequence: TGTGCCAGCAGCCGTCCCACAGGGTCCGAGCAGTACTTC.

The chain uses TRBV5-5 and TRBJ1-2, with TRBD1 matching over 9 bases. With 3 bases clipped from V and 8 bases from J, the junction kept 14 bases outside the gene matches. Germline CDR1 SGHKS, CDR2 YYEKEE (reference sequence). The CDR3 covers 16 residues. CDR3 protein: CASSSRRDRVRKGYTF. The CDR3 DNA reads TGTGCCAGCAGCTCCCGTAGGGACAGGGTAAGAAAGGGCTACACCTTC.

The chain links TRBV18 to TRBJ2-3, with D perhaps matching TRBD1 (6 bases). V was clipped by 0 bases and J by 4 bases, with 8 bases between them. CDR1 and CDR2 (germline): KGHSH, LQKENI. This CDR3 has 14 residues. CDR3 in DNA: TGTGCCAGCTCACCACCGGACAGCTCAGATACGCAGTATTTT. It specifies CASSPPDSSDTQYF.

V gene TRBV9 combines with J gene TRBJ1-2, with 8 bases lining up with TRBD1. Germline V lookup: CDR1 SGDLS, CDR2 YYNGEE. V gave up 3 bases and J gave up 0 bases; unmatched junction bases: 4. The CDR3 totals 15 residues. The CDR3 is CASSAWTGPNYGYTF. CDR3 DNA sequence: TGTGCCAGCAGCGCCTGGACAGGGCCTAACTATGGCTACACCTTC.

Note on this clone: Other DNA sequences of this sample code for an identical CDR3. The chain links TRBV10-3 to TRBJ1-1; possible D gene TRBD1, 5 bases. Germline V lookup: CDR1 ENHRY, CDR2 SYGVKD. There are 13 residues in the CDR3. The ends were cut back, 6 bases at V and 1 base at J, with 9 bases in the middle. The DNA of the CDR3 is TGTGCCATCAGCCAGGGTGGGAACACTGAAGCTTTCTTT. Residues: CAISQGGNTEAFF.

This clone appeared once. The V and J genes are TRBV27 and TRBJ2-1; 14 bases agree with TRBD2. The CDR3 is 16 residues long. Germline V gene lookup returns CDR1 MNHEY and CDR2 SMNVEV (reference sequence). The trim removed 5 bases at V and 6 bases at J, leaving 6 bases unmatched. The CDR3 coding sequence is TGTGCCAGCAGTATGACTAGCGGGGGGGGAGGCAATGAGCAGTTCTTC. It encodes CASSMTSGGGGNEQFF.

Only one count was recorded for this clone. The rearrangement links TRBV6-5 to TRBJ2-5; 8 bases match TRBD2. J was trimmed by 2 bases and V by 6 bases; bases with no gene match: 5. Germline assignment: CDR1 MNHEY and CDR2 SVGAGI. CDR3 length: 14 amino acids. Written as DNA, the CDR3 is TGTGCCAGCAGCGGGGGGGTGGCACAAGAGACCCAGTACTTC. Its translation: CASSGGVAQETQYF.